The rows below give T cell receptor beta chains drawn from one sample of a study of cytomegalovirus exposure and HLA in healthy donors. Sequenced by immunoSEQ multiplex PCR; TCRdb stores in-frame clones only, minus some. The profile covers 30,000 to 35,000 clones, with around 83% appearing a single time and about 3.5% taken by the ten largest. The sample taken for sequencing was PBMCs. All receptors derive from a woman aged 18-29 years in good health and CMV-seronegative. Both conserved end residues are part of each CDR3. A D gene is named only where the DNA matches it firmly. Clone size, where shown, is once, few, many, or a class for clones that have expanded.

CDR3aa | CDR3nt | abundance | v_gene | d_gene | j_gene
CASIPGTGDSPLHF | TGTGCCAGCATCCCCGGGACAGGGGACTCACCCCTCCACTTT | NA | TRBV6-1 | TRBD1 | TRBJ1-6
CASGTGLDYGYTF | TGTGCCAGCGGGACAGGGTTAGACTATGGCTACACCTTC | NA | TRBV5-6 | TRBD1 | TRBJ1-2
CASSRGGVETQYF | TGCGCCAGCAGCAGGGGAGGGGTGGAGACCCAGTACTTC | few | TRBV4-1 | TRBD2 | TRBJ2-5
CASSPWAQPGSPLHF | TGTGCCAGCAGCCCCTGGGCCCAGCCTGGTTCACCCCTCCACTTT | NA | TRBV7-9 | NA | TRBJ1-6
CASSLSGRTFSYEQYF | TGTGCCAGCAGCTTATCCGGGAGGACCTTCTCCTACGAGCAGTACTTC | NA | TRBV11-2 | TRBD2 | TRBJ2-7
CASRSVNEQFF | TGTGCCAGCAGGAGTGTGAATGAGCAGTTCTTC | NA | TRBV2 | NA | TRBJ2-1
CASSIRGTAYEQYF | TGTGCCAGTAGTATAAGGGGGACAGCCTACGAGCAGTACTTC | NA | TRBV19 | TRBD1 | TRBJ2-7
CASSSGTGRTF | TGTGCCAGCAGCTCAGGGACAGGTAGAACCTTC | once | TRBV6-5 | TRBD1 | TRBJ1-2
CASPLKTFVGGNTIYF | TGTGCAAGTCCCTTAAAGACTTTCGTTGGGGGAAACACCATATATTTT | NA | TRBV12-2 | NA | TRBJ1-3
CASSSGLATGELFF | TGTGCCAGCAGCTCGGGACTAGCGACCGGGGAGCTGTTTTTT | NA | TRBV7-3 | TRBD2 | TRBJ2-2
CASSTGQGVGTGELFF | TGTGCCAGTAGTACCGGACAGGGAGTGGGCACCGGGGAGCTGTTTTTT | NA | TRBV19 | TRBD1 | TRBJ2-2
CASSLLGLAGLYEQYF | TGTGCCAGCAGCTTATTGGGACTAGCGGGCCTTTACGAGCAGTACTTC | NA | TRBV7-9 | TRBD2 | TRBJ2-7
CASSESPGLAGGNEQFF | TGTGCCAGCAGTGAGTCCCCGGGACTAGCGGGGGGCAATGAGCAGTTCTTC | NA | TRBV6-4 | TRBD2 | TRBJ2-1
CASSSTGSQETQYF | TGTGCCAGCAGCTCTACAGGGTCTCAAGAGACCCAGTACTTC | NA | TRBV7-2 | NA | TRBJ2-5
CATSRDPSGATNEKLFF | TGTGCCACCAGCAGAGATCCTTCGGGTGCAACTAATGAAAAACTGTTTTTT | NA | TRBV15 | NA | TRBJ1-4
CASSFPGQEDNEQFF | TGTGCCAGCAGCTTTCCGGGACAGGAGGACAATGAGCAGTTCTTC | NA | TRBV7-3 | TRBD1 | TRBJ2-1
CASSLASGRTEAFF | TGTGCCAGCAGCTTAGCGTCAGGGAGGACTGAAGCTTTCTTT | few | TRBV13 | NA | TRBJ1-1
CASSLGQIRSEQYF | TGTGCCAGCAGCTTGGGACAGATTCGGTCCGAGCAGTACTTC | few | TRBV9 | TRBD1 | TRBJ2-7
CASRENDRDNSPLHF | TGTGCCAGCAGAGAAAATGACAGGGACAATTCACCCCTCCACTTT | NA | TRBV9 | TRBD1 | TRBJ1-6
CASWATTSGQETQYF | TGTGCCTCTTGGGCCACTACTAGCGGCCAAGAGACCCAGTACTTC | few | TRBV11-3 | TRBD2 | TRBJ2-5
CASAPGTGGFDTDTQYF | TGTGCCAGCGCCCCCGGGACAGGGGGTTTTGATACAGATACGCAGTATTTT | NA | TRBV7-7 | TRBD1 | TRBJ2-3
CASSKIETGQETQYF | TGCGCCAGCAGCAAGATCGAGACAGGGCAAGAGACCCAGTACTTC | NA | TRBV5-1 | TRBD1 | TRBJ2-5
CASTRAGELYNEQFF | TGTGCCAGCACCCGAGCGGGGGAGCTCTACAATGAGCAGTTCTTC | once | TRBV6-1 | TRBD2 | TRBJ2-1
CASSMISGYEQYF | TGTGCCAGTAGTATGATTAGCGGCTACGAGCAGTACTTC | NA | TRBV19 | NA | TRBJ2-7
CASSRSGEQYF | TGTGCCAGCAGCCGTTCGGGGGAGCAGTACTTC | NA | TRBV11-3 | NA | TRBJ2-7
CASSVWDRGTGYTF | TGTGCCAGCAGTGTTTGGGACAGGGGTACCGGCTACACCTTC | few | TRBV2 | TRBD1 | TRBJ1-2
CASSESRGEAFF | TGTGCCAGCAGTGAAAGTCGGGGTGAAGCTTTCTTT | once | TRBV2 | NA | TRBJ1-1
CSVVLAGVIETQYF | TGCAGCGTTGTATTAGCGGGAGTCATAGAGACCCAGTACTTC | NA | TRBV29-1 | TRBD2 | TRBJ2-5
CASSKQEGKETQYF | TGTGCCAGCAGCAAGCAGGAGGGAAAAGAGACCCAGTACTTC | few | TRBV21-1 | NA | TRBJ2-5
CASSISLFEYSGNTIYF | TGTGCCAGTAGTATTTCATTGTTTGAGTACTCTGGAAACACCATATATTTT | few | TRBV19 | NA | TRBJ1-3
CASSLGLLGGNEQFF | TGTGCCAGTAGCCTGGGACTATTAGGTGGCAATGAGCAGTTCTTC | NA | TRBV19 | TRBD2 | TRBJ2-1